The next 16 T cell receptor beta chains were all read from a single sample in a study of blood T cell repertoires in COVID-19 (dated by TCRdb to 2020 to 2022). Libraries were constructed by the immunoSEQ multiplex PCR assay. Entries here come from immuneACCESS through TCRdb and include only in-frame sequences with V and J called. Some clones fail to appear in such tables; in the studies checked, an unresolved V gene covers under half of the shortfall, and the cause of the remainder is unknown. Within this sample are just under 350,000 clones, with around 87% of them counted one time only. The ten largest clones take up around 6% of the sample. Sequenced material: peripheral blood. Receptor source: a woman aged 45-65 years with COVID-19, enrolled during active disease.

This chain links TRBV3-1 (or the pseudogene TRBV3-2) with TRBJ2-7; 11 bases are a match to TRBD1. The CDR3 runs to 18 residues. J was trimmed by 0 bases and V by 2 bases; bases with no gene match: 9. Germline V gives CDR1 LGHDT, CDR2 YNNKEL (reference sequence). Here the CDR3 DNA reads TGTGCCAGCAGCCAAACCCTTGGACAGGGGGCGAGCTCCTACGAGCAGTACTTC. It translates to CASSQTLGQGASSYEQYF.

The rearrangement joins TRBV10-1 to TRBJ2-1; 10 positions match TRBD1. Germline V gene sequence: CDR1 WNHNN, CDR2 SYGVQD (reference sequence). Trimming at V came to 3 bases and at J to 7 bases, leaving 6 bases not matched to a gene. This CDR3 is 15 amino acids long. The CDR3 DNA is TGCGCCAGCAGTGAAAGACAGGGGGCTAGGAATGAGCAGTTCTTC. The encoded protein is CASSERQGARNEQFF.

The rearrangement links TRBV7-6 to TRBJ1-2, with D possibly TRBD1 on 5 matching bases. The CDR3 is made up of 16 amino acids. V was pared by 5 bases and J by 4 bases, with 20 bases between. Germline CDR1 and CDR2: SGHVS and FNYEAQ. The CDR3 reads CASSPGGAGSPYGYTF. The CDR3 DNA reads TGTGCCAGCAGCCCAGGCGGGGCAGGGAGCCCCTATGGCTACACCTTC.

The chain has TRBV18 and TRBJ1-1; 11 positions agree with TRBD1. The CDR3 is made up of 18 amino acids. The ends lost 1 base at V and 3 bases at J; junction bases unmatched: 10. Germline CDR1 is KGHSH and CDR2 is LQKENI. Here the CDR3 reads CASSPRTLGTGGYTEAFF. CDR3 sequence (DNA): TGTGCCAGCTCACCACGAACCTTAGGGACAGGGGGATACACTGAAGCTTTCTTT.

The DNA of the CDR3 is TGTGCCAGTAGGAGGACAGGGGGCTACACCTTC. Translation gives CASRRTGGYTF. The chain links TRBV19 to TRBJ1-2; 8 bases fit TRBD1. CDR3 length equals 11 residues. The germline V gene has CDR1 LNHDA and CDR2 SQIVND (reference sequence). The V and J ends lost 6 bases and 8 bases, in that order; junction bases with no gene match: 2.

The chain has TRBV13 and TRBJ2-7, with TRBD2 identical over 13 bases. CDR1 is PRHDT and CDR2 is FYEKMQ in the germline V gene (reference sequence). The CDR3 loop spans 16 amino acids. The V and J ends lost 5 bases and 1 base, in that order; junction bases with no gene match: 5. For the CDR3, the DNA is TGTGCCAGCAGCGAACGACTAGCGGGAGGTTCCTACGAGCAGTACTTC. Translated: CASSERLAGGSYEQYF.

The chain has TRBV24-1 and TRBJ1-5; 11 bases agree with TRBD1. In germline, CDR1 is KGHDR, CDR2 SFDVKD. The CDR3 sequence is 17 residues long. V was pared by 2 bases and J by 5 bases, with 7 bases of the junction left unmatched. CDR3 sequence: CATSDSPGTGGHQPQHF. CDR3 in DNA: TGTGCCACCAGTGATTCTCCCGGGACAGGGGGTCATCAGCCCCAGCATTTT.

This clone has just one count. The chain carries TRBV6-6 and TRBJ1-5, with TRBD1 matching 9 bases. Germline CDR1 MNHNY, CDR2 SVGAGI (reference sequence). Losses at the gene ends were 10 bases for V and 5 bases for J; bases not matched to a gene: 6. The CDR3 is made up of 13 amino acids. The CDR3 bases are TGTGCCACCCAAGGGACAGGGCATCAGCCCCAGCATTTT. Protein sequence: CATQGTGHQPQHF.

The rearrangement links TRBV27 to TRBJ2-1; the match to TRBD2 covers 13 bases. Per germline, CDR1 MNHEY and CDR2 SMNVEV (reference sequence). This CDR3 region has 20 residues. J was trimmed by 6 bases and V by 5 bases; bases with no gene match: 19. The CDR3 protein is CASSIGRGTSGNLGRNEQFF. The CDR3 DNA reads as TGTGCCAGCAGTATTGGGAGGGGGACTAGCGGGAACCTAGGGCGCAATGAGCAGTTCTTC.

V is TRBV16 and J is TRBJ1-5; D is ambiguous. Germline V gene sequence: CDR1 KGHSY, CDR2 FQNENV. V dropped 0 bases and J dropped 2 bases, with 5 bases sitting between them. The CDR3 spans 14 residues. The CDR3 DNA follows: TGTGCCAGCAGCCAATCGGCAGGCAATCAGCCCCAGCATTTT. Protein: CASSQSAGNQPQHF.

This clone came up a few times. The V call is TRBV5-1, the J call TRBJ1-1; 7 positions match TRBD1. J lost 1 base, V lost 4 bases, and 7 bases had no gene match. The CDR3 totals 15 residues. CDR1 SGHRS and CDR2 YFSETQ come from the germline V gene. This CDR3 is CASSQQGYQNTEAFF. DNA of the CDR3: TGCGCCAGCAGCCAACAGGGGTACCAGAACACTGAAGCTTTCTTT.

As to this clone: This sample also contains other DNA sequences that code for the same CDR3. The V gene is TRBV18, the J gene TRBJ2-7; TRBD1 might be the D (5 bases). The V gene's germline CDR1 is KGHSH and CDR2 LQKENI. The V and J ends lost 2 bases and 0 bases respectively, with 8 bases between them. The CDR3 length is 14 residues. The CDR3 sequence is CASSPSGSSYEQYF. The CDR3 DNA follows: TGTGCCAGCTCACCATCAGGGTCCTCCTACGAGCAGTACTTC.

The chain is built from TRBV4-2 and TRBJ2-1, with 9 nucleotides matching TRBD1. V lost 1 base and J lost 8; bases outside the gene matches: 6. This CDR3 has 15 amino acids. Germline V gene data show CDR1 as LGHNA and CDR2 as YNFKEQ. CDR3 nucleotides: TGTGCCAGCAGCCAAGGGGACAGGGTAGGTTATGAGCAGTTCTTC. Protein: CASSQGDRVGYEQFF.

The V call is TRBV7-8, the J call TRBJ2-7; no clear D gene. The CDR3 consists of 14 residues. The V end was cut by 2 bases, the J end by 5 bases, with 13 bases between. The germline V gene has CDR1 SGHVS and CDR2 FQNEAQ. The CDR3 loop is CASSLRLEIHEQYF. The CDR3, as DNA: TGTGCCAGCAGCTTAAGGCTAGAAATCCACGAGCAGTACTTC.

This clone was detected a few times. The chain has TRBV29-1 and TRBJ1-2, with a weak D call TRBD1 (6 bases). The CDR3 has 14 residues. V dropped 1 base and J dropped 5 bases, with 14 bases sitting between them. Germline values: CDR1 SQVTM, CDR2 ANQGSEA. As DNA, the CDR3 is TGCAGCGTTGAAGGATCGACAGGCGCTTATGGCTACACCTTC. Amino acid sequence: CSVEGSTGAYGYTF.

V usage is TRBV20-1 and J usage is TRBJ1-2; D uncertain. Germline V CDR1 and CDR2: DFQATT, SNEGSKA (reference sequence). The CDR3 extends over 11 amino acids. Trimming removed 5 bases at V and 7 bases at J, with 11 bases between. Here the CDR3 reads CSAPQDGGYTF. CDR3 bases: TGCAGTGCTCCGCAGGATGGTGGCTACACCTTC.